This T cell receptor (beta chain) was found in a study of monozygotic twins with inflammatory bowel disease. On this clonotype: Its antigen is not identified.

The length of the CDR3 is 15 residues. Germline V gene data show CDR1 as LGHNA and CDR2 as YNFKEQ. Added by template switching were UMIs that each held a 6-nucleotide sample barcode. TCRdb reprocessed the 5' RACE reads; each CDR3 protein has one entry and no DNA is given. In all, the sample yields approximately 300,000 distinct CDR3 sequences. General study results and limits: In patient repertoires, differing immunosuppressive treatments may have added some variability. IBD patients, compared with healthy twins, shared fewer clonotypes with others (especially with disease activity).

The clonotype comes from a human donor with ulcerative colitis or Crohn's disease, or a healthy co-twin of an affected twin (not recorded which). Sequenced: blood. The chain has TRBV4-2 and TRBJ1-5. CDR3 amino acids: CASSLDTNSNQPQHF.